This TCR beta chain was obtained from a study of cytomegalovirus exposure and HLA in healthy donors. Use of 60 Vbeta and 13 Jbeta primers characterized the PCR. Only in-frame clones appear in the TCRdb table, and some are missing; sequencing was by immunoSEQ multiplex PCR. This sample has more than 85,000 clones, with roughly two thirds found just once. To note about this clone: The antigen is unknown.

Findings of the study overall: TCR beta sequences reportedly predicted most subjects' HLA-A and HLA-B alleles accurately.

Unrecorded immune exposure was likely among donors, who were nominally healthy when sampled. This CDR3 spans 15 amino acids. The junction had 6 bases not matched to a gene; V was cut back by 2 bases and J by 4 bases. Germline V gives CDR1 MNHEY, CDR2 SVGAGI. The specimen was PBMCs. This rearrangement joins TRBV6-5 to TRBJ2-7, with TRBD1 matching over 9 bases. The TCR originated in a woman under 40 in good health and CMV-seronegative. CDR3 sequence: CASSYTLGQGYEQYF. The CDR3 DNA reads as TGTGCCAGCAGTTACACCCTGGGACAGGGATACGAGCAGTACTTC.